This TCR beta chain was sequenced in a study of beta chain features in type 1 diabetes. Findings and caveats of the study: All four CD4+ subsets of Type 1 diabetes patients contained TCRB CDR3s that were moderately but significantly shorter. cDNA-based sequencing might over-represent cells highly expressing TCR.

With regard to this clone: Its antigen is currently unknown.

Expressed TCRB transcripts were sequenced, since all the RNA that had been isolated was reverse transcribed. Sequenced by immunoSEQ multiplex PCR; TCRdb stores in-frame clones only, minus some. The sample includes 150,000 to 200,000 clones, approximately 62% of them seen just once. The TCR was taken from a man younger than 45 with type 1 diabetes. Sequenced input: naive CD4+ T cells from blood.

CDR3 protein: CASSSSLAGQGGNEQFF. The CDR3 region has the DNA TGTGCCAGCAGCTCATCTTTAGCGGGGCAAGGGGGCAATGAGCAGTTCTTC. V usage is TRBV7-6 and J usage is TRBJ2-1, with 8 bases identical to TRBD2. The CDR3 loop spans 17 amino acids. The germline V gene encodes CDR1 SGHVS and CDR2 FNYEAQ. Trimming at V came to 4 bases and at J to 6 bases, leaving 14 bases not matched to a gene.